This TCR beta chain was sequenced in a study of T cell repertoires in cytomegalovirus infection. As for the study in general: Alongside well-studied HLA-B-restricted CMV epitopes, recently identified HLA-C-restricted CMV epitopes were also used. CMV infection and matching HLA type were both indicated by public TCR beta signatures.

TCRdb ran MiXCR on the reads and lists one entry per CDR3 protein. The sample has roughly 180,000 distinct CDR3 sequences; 20% to 25% are singletons. Overall study results and limits: Dominating the ex vivo response were HLA-C-restricted CMV-specific TCR beta clonotypes. CMV carriers having the relevant HLA were flagged by cumulative public TCR beta family frequency.

In this sample, this clonotype turned up a few times. Antigen: not known. This specimen was CD8+ T cells from cultured PBMCs, taken from culture after CMV antigen stimulation. This clonotype was obtained from a human donor in good health (CMV status not recorded). Some clones in this sample may be carry-over from other donors' samples.

CDR3 residues: CATSDFGLAMDEQFF. For the CDR3, the DNA is TGTGCCACCAGTGATTTCGGACTAGCGATGGATGAGCAGTTCTTC. The chain joins TRBV24-1 to TRBJ2-1, with 9 bases identical to TRBD2. The trim removed 1 base at V and 8 bases at J, leaving 5 bases unmatched. CDR1 KGHDR and CDR2 SFDVKD come from the germline V gene. The CDR3 has 15 amino acids.